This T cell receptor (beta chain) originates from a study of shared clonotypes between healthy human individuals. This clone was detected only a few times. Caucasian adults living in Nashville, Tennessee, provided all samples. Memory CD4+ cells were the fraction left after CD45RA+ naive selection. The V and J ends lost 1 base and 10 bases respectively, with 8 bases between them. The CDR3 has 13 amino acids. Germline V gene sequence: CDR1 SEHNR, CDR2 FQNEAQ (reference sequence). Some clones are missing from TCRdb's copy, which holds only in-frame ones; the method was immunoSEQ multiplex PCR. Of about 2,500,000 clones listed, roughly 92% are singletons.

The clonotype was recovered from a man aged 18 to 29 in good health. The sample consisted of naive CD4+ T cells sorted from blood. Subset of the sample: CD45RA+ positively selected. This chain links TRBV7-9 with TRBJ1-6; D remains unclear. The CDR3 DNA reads TGTGCCAGCAGCTTAGATCCGGGATCACCCCTCCACTTT. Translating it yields CASSLDPGSPLHF. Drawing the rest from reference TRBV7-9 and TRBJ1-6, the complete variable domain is DTGVSQNPRHKITKRGQNVTFRCDPISEHNRLYWYRQTLGQGPEFLTYFQNEAQLEKSRLLSDRFSAERPKGSFSTLEIQRTEQGDSAMYLCASSLDPGSPLHFGNGTRLTVT.